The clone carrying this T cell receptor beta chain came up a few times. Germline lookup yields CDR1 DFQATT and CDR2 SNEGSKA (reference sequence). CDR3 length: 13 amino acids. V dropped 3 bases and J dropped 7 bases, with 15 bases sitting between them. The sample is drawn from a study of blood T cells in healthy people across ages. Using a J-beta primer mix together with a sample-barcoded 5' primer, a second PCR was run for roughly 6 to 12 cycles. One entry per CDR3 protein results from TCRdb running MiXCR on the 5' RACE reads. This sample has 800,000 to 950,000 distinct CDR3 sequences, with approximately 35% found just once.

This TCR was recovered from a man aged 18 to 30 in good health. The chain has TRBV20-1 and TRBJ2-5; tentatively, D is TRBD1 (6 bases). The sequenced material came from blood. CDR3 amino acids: CSASGQGPLTQYF. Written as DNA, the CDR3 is TGCAGTGCTAGCGGGCAGGGGCCCCTGACCCAGTACTTC.